A selection of T cell receptor beta chains follows, all from one sample in a study of blood T cells in healthy people across ages. TCRdb analysed the 5' RACE reads with MiXCR anew, one entry per CDR3 protein. The sample has about 680,000 distinct CDR3 sequences, about 52% seen once; the top ten hold under 35%. The sample taken for sequencing was blood. Receptor source: a woman aged 55-69 years in good health. CDR3s include the opening cysteine and the closing phenylalanine or tryptophan. Fields, in order: V gene, D gene, J gene, CDR3 length, CDR3 protein. The D gene is left open where the match is weak.

v_gene: TRBV7-2; d_gene: -; j_gene: TRBJ2-5; len: 13; CDR3aa: CASSFVREETQYF
v_gene: TRBV11-1; d_gene: -; j_gene: TRBJ2-3; len: 15; CDR3aa: CASSLRWIGTDTQYF
v_gene: TRBV29-1; d_gene: TRBD2; j_gene: TRBJ2-7; len: 15; CDR3aa: CSVAPVTSVSYEQYF
v_gene: TRBV7-2; d_gene: TRBD1; j_gene: TRBJ2-5; len: 14; CDR3aa: CASSPRDRVGTQYF
v_gene: TRBV20-1; d_gene: -; j_gene: TRBJ2-7; len: 11; CDR3aa: CSARKDYEQYF
v_gene: TRBV20-1; d_gene: TRBD2; j_gene: TRBJ2-7; len: 13; CDR3aa: CSAPRTSGYEQYF
v_gene: TRBV7-8; d_gene: -; j_gene: TRBJ2-7; len: 13; CDR3aa: CASSSPGNYEQYF
v_gene: TRBV6-1; d_gene: TRBD2; j_gene: TRBJ2-7; len: 12; CDR3aa: CASIQREYEQYF
v_gene: TRBV4-1; d_gene: -; j_gene: -; len: 13; CDR3aa: CASSQLASAEQYF
v_gene: TRBV6-2/TRBV6-3; d_gene: -; j_gene: TRBJ2-7; len: 16; CDR3aa: CASSYFPERIGYEQYF
v_gene: TRBV4-3; d_gene: TRBD2; j_gene: -; len: 16; CDR3aa: CASSQDSGTRKETQYF
v_gene: TRBV6-5; d_gene: -; j_gene: TRBJ2-1; len: 12; CDR3aa: CASSYRENEQFF
v_gene: TRBV5-1; d_gene: TRBD1; j_gene: TRBJ1-2; len: 13; CDR3aa: CASSTDRVYGYTF
v_gene: TRBV18; d_gene: -; j_gene: TRBJ2-1; len: 13; CDR3aa: CASSPRHGGEQFF
v_gene: TRBV12-3/TRBV12-4; d_gene: -; j_gene: TRBJ2-7; len: 14; CDR3aa: CASSFNRSPYEQYF
v_gene: TRBV5-4; d_gene: -; j_gene: TRBJ2-4; len: 17; CDR3aa: CASSKSSQGLAKNIQYF
v_gene: TRBV28; d_gene: -; j_gene: TRBJ2-5; len: 16; CDR3aa: CASRRMQGARGETQYF
v_gene: TRBV20-1; d_gene: -; j_gene: TRBJ1-6; len: 16; CDR3aa: CSAGLIIRAYNSPLHF
v_gene: TRBV4-1; d_gene: TRBD2; j_gene: TRBJ2-7; len: 16; CDR3aa: CASSQDFLAGVREQYF
v_gene: TRBV6-1; d_gene: -; j_gene: TRBJ1-2; len: 14; CDR3aa: CASSEDGSDYGYTF
v_gene: TRBV12-3/TRBV12-4; d_gene: TRBD2; j_gene: TRBJ2-3; len: 21; CDR3aa: CASSSQVKRLAGASSTDTQYF
v_gene: TRBV5-1; d_gene: -; j_gene: TRBJ2-5; len: 12; CDR3aa: CASAQGQETQYF
v_gene: TRBV7-2; d_gene: TRBD1; j_gene: TRBJ2-1; len: 14; CDR3aa: CASGGDRGAFEQFF
v_gene: TRBV7-2; d_gene: -; j_gene: TRBJ2-5; len: 12; CDR3aa: CASSFRGETQYF
v_gene: TRBV7-3; d_gene: TRBD1; j_gene: TRBJ2-4; len: 19; CDR3aa: CASSLGGQGAPLAKNIQYF
v_gene: TRBV2; d_gene: -; j_gene: TRBJ1-4; len: 14; CDR3aa: CAIHGVSDNEKLFF
v_gene: TRBV7-9; d_gene: TRBD2; j_gene: TRBJ2-1; len: 16; CDR3aa: CASSPPAGLSYNEQFF
v_gene: TRBV12-3/TRBV12-4; d_gene: -; j_gene: TRBJ1-2; len: 15; CDR3aa: CASSLAGVSNYGYTF
v_gene: TRBV27; d_gene: TRBD2; j_gene: -; len: 18; CDR3aa: CASSLIGTSGTSQETQYF
v_gene: TRBV28; d_gene: -; j_gene: TRBJ2-5; len: 13; CDR3aa: CASSYGRAETQYF
v_gene: TRBV6-1; d_gene: -; j_gene: TRBJ1-1; len: 13; CDR3aa: CASSDRAYTEAFF
v_gene: TRBV6-2/TRBV6-3; d_gene: -; j_gene: TRBJ2-2; len: 11; CDR3aa: CASSHIGELFF
v_gene: TRBV5-1; d_gene: -; j_gene: TRBJ1-6; len: 15; CDR3aa: CASSFRQNSNSPLHF